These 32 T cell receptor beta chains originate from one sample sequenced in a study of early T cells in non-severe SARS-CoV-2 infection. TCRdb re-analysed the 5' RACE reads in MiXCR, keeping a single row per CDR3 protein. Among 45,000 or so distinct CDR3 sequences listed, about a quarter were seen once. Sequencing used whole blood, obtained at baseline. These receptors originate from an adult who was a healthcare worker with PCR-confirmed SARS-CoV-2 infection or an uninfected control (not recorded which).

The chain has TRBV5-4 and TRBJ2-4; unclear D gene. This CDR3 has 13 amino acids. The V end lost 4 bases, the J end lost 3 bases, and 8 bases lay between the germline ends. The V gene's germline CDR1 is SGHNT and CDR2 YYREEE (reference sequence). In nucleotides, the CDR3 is TGTGCCAGCAGCGCCCCTGTCAAAAACATTCAGTACTTC. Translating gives CASSAPVKNIQYF.

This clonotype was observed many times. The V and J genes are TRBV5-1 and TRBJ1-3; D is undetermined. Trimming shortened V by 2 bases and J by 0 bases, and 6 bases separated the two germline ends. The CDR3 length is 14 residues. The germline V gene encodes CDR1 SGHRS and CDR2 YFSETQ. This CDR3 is CASSLGFSGNTIYF. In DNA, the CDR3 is TGCGCCAGCAGCTTAGGGTTCTCTGGAAACACCATATATTTT.

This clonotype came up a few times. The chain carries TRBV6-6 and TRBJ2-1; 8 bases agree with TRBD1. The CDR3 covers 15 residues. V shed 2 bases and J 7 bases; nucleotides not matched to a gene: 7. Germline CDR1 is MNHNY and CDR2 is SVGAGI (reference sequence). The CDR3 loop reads CASSYGGTGKNEQFF. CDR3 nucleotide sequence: TGTGCCAGCAGTTACGGAGGGACAGGAAAAAATGAGCAGTTCTTC.

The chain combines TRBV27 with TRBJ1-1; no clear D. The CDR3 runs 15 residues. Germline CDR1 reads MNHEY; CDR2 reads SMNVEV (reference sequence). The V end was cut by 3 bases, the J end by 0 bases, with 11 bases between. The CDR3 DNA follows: TGTGCCAGCAGTTTTACCCCCCCGATGAACACTGAAGCTTTCTTT. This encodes CASSFTPPMNTEAFF.

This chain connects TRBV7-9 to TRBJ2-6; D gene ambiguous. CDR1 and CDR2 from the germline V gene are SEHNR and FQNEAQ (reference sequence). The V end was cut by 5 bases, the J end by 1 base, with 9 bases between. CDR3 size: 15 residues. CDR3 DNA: TGTGCCAGCAGCACGGACCTTTCTGGGGCCAACGTCCTGACTTTC. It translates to CASSTDLSGANVLTF.

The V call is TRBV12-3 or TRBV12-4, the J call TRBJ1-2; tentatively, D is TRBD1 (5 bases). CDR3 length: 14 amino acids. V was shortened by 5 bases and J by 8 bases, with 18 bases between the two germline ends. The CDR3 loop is CASSDGTESGGYTF. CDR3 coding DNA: TGTGCCAGCAGTGACGGGACGGAATCGGGCGGCTACACCTTC.

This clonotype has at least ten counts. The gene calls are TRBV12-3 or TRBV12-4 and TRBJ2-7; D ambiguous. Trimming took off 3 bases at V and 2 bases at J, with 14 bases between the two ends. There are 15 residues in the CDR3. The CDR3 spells CASSFRPHGTYEQYF. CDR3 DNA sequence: TGTGCCAGCAGTTTCAGGCCCCATGGGACCTACGAGCAGTACTTC.

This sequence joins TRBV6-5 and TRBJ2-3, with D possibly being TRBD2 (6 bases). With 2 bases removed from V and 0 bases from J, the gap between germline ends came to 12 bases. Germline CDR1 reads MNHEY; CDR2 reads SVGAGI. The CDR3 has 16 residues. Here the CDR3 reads CASSYIAGTSTDTQYF. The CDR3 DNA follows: TGTGCCAGCAGTTACATCGCGGGGACTAGCACAGATACGCAGTATTTT.

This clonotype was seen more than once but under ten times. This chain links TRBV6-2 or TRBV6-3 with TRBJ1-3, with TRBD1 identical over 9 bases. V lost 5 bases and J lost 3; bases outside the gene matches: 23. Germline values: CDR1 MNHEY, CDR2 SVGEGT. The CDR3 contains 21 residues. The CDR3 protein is CASSATEQGAVRTRGGNTIYF. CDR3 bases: TGTGCCAGCAGTGCAACGGAACAGGGGGCCGTTAGAACCCGTGGTGGAAACACCATATATTTT.

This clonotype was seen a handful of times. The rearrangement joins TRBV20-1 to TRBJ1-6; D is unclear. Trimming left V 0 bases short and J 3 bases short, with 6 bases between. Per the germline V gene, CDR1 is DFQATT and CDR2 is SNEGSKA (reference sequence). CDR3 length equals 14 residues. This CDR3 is CSARETFYNSPLHF. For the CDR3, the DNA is TGCAGTGCTAGAGAGACCTTCTATAATTCACCCCTCCACTTT.

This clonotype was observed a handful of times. The CDR3 nucleotides read TGCAGTGCTAGCCGGGGGGACACCAATGAGCAGTTCTTC. Residues: CSASRGDTNEQFF. This sequence joins TRBV20-1 and TRBJ2-1; a weak D match, TRBD2 (7 bases). The CDR3 loop spans 13 amino acids. Per germline, CDR1 DFQATT and CDR2 SNEGSKA (reference sequence). The V end lost 3 bases, the J end lost 6 bases, and 12 bases lay between the germline ends.

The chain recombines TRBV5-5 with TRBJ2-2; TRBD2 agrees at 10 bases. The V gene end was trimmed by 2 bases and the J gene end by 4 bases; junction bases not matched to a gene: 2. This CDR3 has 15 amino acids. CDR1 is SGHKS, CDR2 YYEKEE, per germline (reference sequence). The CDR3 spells CASSLLAGSTGELFF. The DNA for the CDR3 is TGTGCCAGCAGCTTACTAGCGGGGTCCACCGGGGAGCTGTTTTTT.

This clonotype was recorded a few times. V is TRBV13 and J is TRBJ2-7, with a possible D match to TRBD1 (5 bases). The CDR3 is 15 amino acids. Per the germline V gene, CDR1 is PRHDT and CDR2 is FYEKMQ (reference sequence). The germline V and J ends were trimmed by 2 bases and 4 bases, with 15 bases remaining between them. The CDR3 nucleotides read TGTGCCAGCAGCTTAAGACAGCCTCCTCTTTACGAGCAGTACTTC. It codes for CASSLRQPPLYEQYF.

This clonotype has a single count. The CDR3 region has the DNA TGTGCCAGCAGCTTATGGCAGGGAGAGGACCAAGAGACCCAGTACTTC. Protein sequence: CASSLWQGEDQETQYF. The chain has TRBV7-9 and TRBJ2-5; D is tentatively TRBD1 or TRBD2 (5 bases each). Germline loops: CDR1 SEHNR, CDR2 FQNEAQ (reference sequence). V lost 2 bases to trimming and J lost 0 bases, with 13 bases between them. The CDR3 is 16 amino acids.

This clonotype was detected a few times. The CDR3 protein is CASSPGTDTYEQYF. The CDR3 nucleotides read TGTGCCAGCTCACCAGGGACAGATACCTACGAGCAGTACTTC. The rearrangement links TRBV18 to TRBJ2-7, with 7 bases that match TRBD1. This CDR3 region has 14 residues. Germline loops: CDR1 KGHSH, CDR2 LQKENI. V was clipped by 2 bases and J by 2 bases; unmatched bases: 3.

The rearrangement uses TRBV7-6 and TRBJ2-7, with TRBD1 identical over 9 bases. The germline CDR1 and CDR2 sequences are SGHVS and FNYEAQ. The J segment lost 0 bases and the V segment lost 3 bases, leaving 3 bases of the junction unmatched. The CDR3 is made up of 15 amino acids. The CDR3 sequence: CASSLDRGGSYEQYF. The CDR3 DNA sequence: TGTGCCAGCAGCTTGGACAGGGGAGGCTCCTACGAGCAGTACTTC. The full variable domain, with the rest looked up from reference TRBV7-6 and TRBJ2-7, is GAGVSQSPRYKVTKRGQDVALRCDPISGHVSLYWYRQALGQGPEFLTYFNYEAQQDKSGLPNDRFSAERPEGSISTLTIQRTEQRDSAMYRCASSLDRGGSYEQYFGPGTRLTVT.

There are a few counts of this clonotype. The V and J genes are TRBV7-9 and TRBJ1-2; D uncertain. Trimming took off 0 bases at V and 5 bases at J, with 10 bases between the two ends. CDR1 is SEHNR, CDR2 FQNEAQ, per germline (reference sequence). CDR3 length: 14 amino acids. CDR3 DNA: TGTGCCAGCAGCTTAGCAGAAGGGATTTATGGCTACACCTTC. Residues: CASSLAEGIYGYTF.

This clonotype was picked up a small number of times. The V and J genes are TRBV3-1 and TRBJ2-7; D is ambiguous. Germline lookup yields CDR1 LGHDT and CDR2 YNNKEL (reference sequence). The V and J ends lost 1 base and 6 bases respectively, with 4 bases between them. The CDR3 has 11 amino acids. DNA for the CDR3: TGTGCCAGCAGCCAAGGGACCGAGCAGTACTTC. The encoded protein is CASSQGTEQYF.

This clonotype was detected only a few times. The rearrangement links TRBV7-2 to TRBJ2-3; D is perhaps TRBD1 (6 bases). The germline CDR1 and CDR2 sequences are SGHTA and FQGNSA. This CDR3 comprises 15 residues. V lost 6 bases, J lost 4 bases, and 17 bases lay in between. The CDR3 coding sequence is TGTGCCAGCAGACTCAGGGGTCTACGGGCAGATACGCAGTATTTT. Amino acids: CASRLRGLRADTQYF.

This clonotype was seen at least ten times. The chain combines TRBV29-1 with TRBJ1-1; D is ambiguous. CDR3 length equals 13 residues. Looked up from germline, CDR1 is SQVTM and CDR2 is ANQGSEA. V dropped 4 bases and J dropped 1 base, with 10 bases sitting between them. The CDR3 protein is CSVGPQENTEAFF. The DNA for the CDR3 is TGCAGCGTTGGGCCCCAGGAGAACACTGAAGCTTTCTTT. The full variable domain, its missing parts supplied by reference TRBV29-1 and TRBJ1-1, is SAVISQKPSRDICQRGTSLTIQCQVDSQVTMMFWYRQQPGQSLTLIATANQGSEATYESGFVIDKFPISRPNLTFSTLTVSNMSPEDSSIYLCSVGPQENTEAFFGQGTRLTVV.

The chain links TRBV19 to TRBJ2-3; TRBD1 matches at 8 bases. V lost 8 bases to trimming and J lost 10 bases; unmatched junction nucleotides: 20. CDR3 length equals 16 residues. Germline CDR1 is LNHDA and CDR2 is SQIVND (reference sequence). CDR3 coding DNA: TGTGCCAGTGGGACAGGTGACACCTATGGTTCGGCGGCGCAGTATTTT. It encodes CASGTGDTYGSAAQYF.

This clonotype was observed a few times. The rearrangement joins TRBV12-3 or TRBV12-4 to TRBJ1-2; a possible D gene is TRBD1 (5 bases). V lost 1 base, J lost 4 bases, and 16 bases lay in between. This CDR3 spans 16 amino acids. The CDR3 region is CASSLGLGTSSYGYTF. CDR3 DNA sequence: TGTGCCAGCAGTTTAGGACTGGGGACCTCTAGCTATGGCTACACCTTC.

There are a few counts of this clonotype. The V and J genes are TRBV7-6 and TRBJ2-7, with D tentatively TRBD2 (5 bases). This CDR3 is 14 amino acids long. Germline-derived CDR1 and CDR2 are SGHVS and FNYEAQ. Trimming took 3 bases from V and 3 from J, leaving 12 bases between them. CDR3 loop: CASSFRLGSYEQYF. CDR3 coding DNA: TGTGCCAGCAGCTTTCGGCTAGGGAGCTACGAGCAGTACTTC.

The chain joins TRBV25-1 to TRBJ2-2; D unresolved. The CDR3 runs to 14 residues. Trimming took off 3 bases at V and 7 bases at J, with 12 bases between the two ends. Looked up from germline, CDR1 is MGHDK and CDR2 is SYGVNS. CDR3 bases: TGTGCCAGCAGTGATAGGCCTCAGCACGGGGAGCTGTTTTTT. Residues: CASSDRPQHGELFF.

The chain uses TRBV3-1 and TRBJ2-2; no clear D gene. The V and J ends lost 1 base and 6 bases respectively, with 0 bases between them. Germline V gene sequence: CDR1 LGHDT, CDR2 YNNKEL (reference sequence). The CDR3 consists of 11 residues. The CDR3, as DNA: TGTGCCAGCAGCCAAGCCGGGGAGCTGTTTTTT. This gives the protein CASSQAGELFF.

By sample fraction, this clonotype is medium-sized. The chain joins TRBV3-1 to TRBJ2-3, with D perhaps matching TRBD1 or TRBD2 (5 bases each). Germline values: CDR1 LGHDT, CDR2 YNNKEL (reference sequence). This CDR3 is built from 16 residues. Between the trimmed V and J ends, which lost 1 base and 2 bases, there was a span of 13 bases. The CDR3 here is CASSQAGTSHTDTQYF. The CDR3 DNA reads TGTGCCAGCAGCCAAGCGGGGACCTCCCACACAGATACGCAGTATTTT.

CDR3 sequence: CASSHGYQPQHF. The CDR3, as DNA: TGTGCCAGCAGCCACGGATACCAGCCCCAGCATTTT. The chain recombines TRBV3-1 with TRBJ1-5; D is unresolved. The CDR3 extends over 12 amino acids. V was shortened by 3 bases and J by 7 bases, with 7 bases between the two germline ends. CDR1 LGHDT and CDR2 YNNKEL come from the germline V gene (reference sequence).

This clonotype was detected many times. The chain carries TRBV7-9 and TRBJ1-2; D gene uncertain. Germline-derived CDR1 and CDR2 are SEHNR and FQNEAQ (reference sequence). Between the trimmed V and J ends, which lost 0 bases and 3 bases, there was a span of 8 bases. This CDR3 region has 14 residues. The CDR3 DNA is TGTGCCAGCAGCTTAGCAGGGATTGACTATGGCTACACCTTC. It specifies CASSLAGIDYGYTF.

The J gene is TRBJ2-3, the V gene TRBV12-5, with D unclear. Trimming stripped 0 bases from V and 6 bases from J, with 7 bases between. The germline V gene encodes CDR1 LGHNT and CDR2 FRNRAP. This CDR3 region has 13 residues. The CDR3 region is CASGLVRFDTQYF. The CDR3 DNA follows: TGTGCTAGTGGTTTGGTACGGTTTGATACGCAGTATTTT.

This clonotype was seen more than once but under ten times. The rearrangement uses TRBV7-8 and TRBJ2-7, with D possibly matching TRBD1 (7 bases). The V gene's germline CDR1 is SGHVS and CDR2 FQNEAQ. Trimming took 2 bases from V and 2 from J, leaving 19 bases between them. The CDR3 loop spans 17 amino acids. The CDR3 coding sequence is TGTGCCAGCAGCTTATCTCCTGGGAGGACAGGAGCCTACGAGCAGTACTTC. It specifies CASSLSPGRTGAYEQYF.

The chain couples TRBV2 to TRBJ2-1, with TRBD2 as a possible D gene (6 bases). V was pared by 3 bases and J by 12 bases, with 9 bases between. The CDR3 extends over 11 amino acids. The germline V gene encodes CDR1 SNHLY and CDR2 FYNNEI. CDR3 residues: CASSEGLRQFF. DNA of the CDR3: TGTGCCAGCAGTGAGGGACTCCGGCAGTTCTTC.

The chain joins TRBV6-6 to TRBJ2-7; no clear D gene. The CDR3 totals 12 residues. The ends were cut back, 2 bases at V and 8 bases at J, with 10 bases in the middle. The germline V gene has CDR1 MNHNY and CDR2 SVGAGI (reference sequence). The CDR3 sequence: CASSYGLEKQYF. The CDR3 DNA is TGTGCCAGCAGTTACGGGTTAGAGAAGCAGTACTTC.